The T cell receptor (beta chain) under discussion was sequenced for a study of PD-1 blockade in classical Hodgkin lymphoma (dated by TCRdb to the early 2020s). Context from the whole study: Nivolumab dosing was 3 mg/kg intravenously every 2 weeks, continuing until either disease progression or unacceptable toxicity. A peripheral blood immune signature of response to PD-1 blockade in classical Hodgkin lymphoma was defined using TCR beta sequencing and CyTOF.

In light of the paper, this sample's time point label describes: cycle 2 day 1 (C2D1) of nivolumab. Every trial patient had relapsed following autologous stem cell transplantation, and prior brentuximab vedotin exposure was what differed among cohorts A, B and C. The trial cohort comprised around 60 patients with relapsed/refractory classical Hodgkin lymphoma whose best overall responses were complete response, partial response or progressive disease. Single-agent nivolumab was administered to trial patients in the multi-cohort phase II CheckMate 205 trial. An independent review committee assessed best overall response by applying the 2007 International Working Group response criteria. Trial PBMCs were obtained immediately prior to nivolumab initiation (C1D1) and on therapy at cycle 2 day 1 and cycle 4 day 1. Peripheral blood was collected in 8 mL Vacutainer Cell Preparation Tubes, from which PBMCs were isolated by centrifugation and then cryopreserved.

Reading from cysteine to phenylalanine, the CDR3 counts 13 amino acids. Only the CDR3 DNA is retained, 39 bases long and in frame from the first base. CDR1 and CDR2 were assigned from the germline V gene as KGHSH and LQKENI. A distance of 10 bases separates the germline ends of V and J, which lose 5 bases and 3 bases respectively. The paper's findings and limits, for the study overall: The study was limited to a single clinical trial cohort, and causes of repertoire differences, possibly disease activity or prior therapy, remained undefined. Among trial patients, those achieving complete response had baseline diversity similar to that of newly diagnosed patients, while diversity was significantly lower in partial responders and progressors. CD4+ but not CD8+ TCR diversity rose significantly by C4D1 (p=0.0027 vs p=0.16), most apparent in complete responders (p=0.02). Newly diagnosed patients were reported to have lower baseline TCR diversity than healthy donors, and relapsed/refractory patients were reported to have lower baseline TCR diversity still. Diversity was lower in patients who began nivolumab less than 1 year after ASCT, so these patients were left out of later analyses to avoid confounding by immune reconstitution.

Genomic DNA was isolated using the Qiagen DNeasy kit from unsorted PBMCs as well as from negatively selected CD4+ and CD8+ fractions. TCR beta CDR3 regions were amplified by immunoSEQ multiplex PCR using primers annealing to V and J segments. A synthetic immune receptor repertoire was used to minimize amplification bias, and any residual bias was removed computationally once sequencing was done. The paper's data handling went like this. Repertoire diversity was quantified as the Shannon entropy index using custom Python scripts. Unsorted, CD4+ and CD8+ repertoires were examined separately, except in combined analyses, for which CD4+ and CD8+ sequences were merged in silico. A clone counted as expanded when the clone's frequency after treatment rose at least 2-fold relative to C1D1, and clones undetected at baseline were given a pseudocount of 0.5. Singleton clones were defined as clones with 0 or 1 copy at C1D1, and non-singleton clones were defined as clones with 2 or more copies. By matching protein sequences in sorted samples from the same patient, clones expanded in unsorted samples were annotated as CD4+, CD8+ or unknown. Diversity changes from C1D1 to C4D1 were tested in paired samples using Wilcoxon tests. The table was pulled from immuneACCESS by TCRdb, which kept in-frame rearrangements only. Such tables lose some clones; where checked, under half of the loss comes from unresolved V genes, and the rest has no known cause. V, J and clone size are those of that table, while D and trimming were read from the DNA. This sample holds some 22,000 clones; roughly 75% were observed only once. In total, the top ten clones hold 17% of the sample.

As concerns this clone: What antigen it recognizes has not been identified. Base qualities are missing; no much larger clone stands one base away.

The material sequenced was peripheral blood mononuclear cells (PBMCs), taken before the second cycle of nivolumab. The clonotype comes from a human donor with classical Hodgkin lymphoma. Recombination joined TRBV18 with TRBJ1-2; TRBD1 is a weak D gene call, 5 bases matching. The nucleotide sequence reads TGTGCCAGCTCATCTCAGACAGACTATGGCTACACCTTC. It is translated as CASSSQTDYGYTF.